The 17 T cell receptor beta chains below were found in one sample sequenced in a study of CD8 T cells in ankylosing spondylitis. Findings of the study overall: Among TCR beta sequences, a motif of several highly homologous variants appeared characteristic of ankylosing spondylitis blood.

TCRdb reanalysed the 5' RACE reads using MiXCR and keeps one entry per CDR3 protein. In the table there are around 450,000 distinct CDR3 sequences, roughly a quarter of which are singletons. Which antigens these TCRs recognize remains unknown. The source material was blood, either unsorted or a sorted T cell fraction (not recorded which). The receptor set was obtained from a male donor with ankylosing spondylitis.

V gene TRBV12-3 or TRBV12-4 combines with J gene TRBJ1-1; TRBD1 aligns across 9 bases. After removal of 6 bases from V and 1 base from J, the junction contained 12 bases not matched to a gene. The CDR3 runs 17 residues. DNA for the CDR3: TGTGCCAGCAGCCCTAGGACAGGGGAGGCCTGGAACACTGAAGCTTTCTTT. Amino acids: CASSPRTGEAWNTEAFF.

In its sample, this clonotype was seen a few times. The V and J genes are TRBV29-1 and TRBJ2-3; D perhaps matches TRBD2 (5 bases). The germline V gene encodes CDR1 SQVTM and CDR2 ANQGSEA. Trimming pared 3 bases from V and 2 bases from J, leaving 12 bases between. The CDR3 is made up of 14 amino acids. CDR3 nucleotide sequence: TGCAGCGTTGAGTCCAGCGGATACACAGATACGCAGTATTTT. Its translation: CSVESSGYTDTQYF.

This clonotype was counted only a few times. The V call is TRBV20-1, the J call TRBJ2-6, with no clear D. CDR1 is DFQATT, CDR2 SNEGSKA, per germline (reference sequence). V shed 7 bases and J shed 0 bases, with 10 bases lying between them. CDR3 length: 14 amino acids. CDR3 loop: CSVPDASGANVLTF. The CDR3 DNA follows: TGCAGTGTCCCTGACGCCTCTGGGGCCAACGTCCTGACTTTC.

The CDR3 protein is CASSLIRRGELFF. The CDR3 coding sequence is TGTGCCAGCAGCCTGATCCGGCGGGGGGAGCTGTTTTTT. This chain uses TRBV7-6 with TRBJ2-2; no clear D gene. This CDR3 is 13 amino acids long. Per the germline V gene, CDR1 is SGHVS and CDR2 is FNYEAQ. Trimming removed 5 bases from V and 8 bases from J, with 12 bases in between.

The CDR3 nucleotides are TGTGCCAGCAGCCCCTCGTTGGGGTACTACGAGCAGTACGTC. Residues: CASSPSLGYYEQYV. The V gene is TRBV7-9, the J gene TRBJ2-7; D gene unclear. The V gene lost 5 bases and the J gene lost 3 bases, with 14 bases spanning the gap. From germline, CDR1 is SEHNR and CDR2 FQNEAQ (reference sequence). The CDR3 covers 14 residues.

This clonotype was detected ten times or more. The genes are TRBV12-3 or TRBV12-4 and TRBJ1-5; a possible D gene is TRBD1 (5 bases). The CDR3 extends over 13 amino acids. Trimming shortened V by 8 bases and J by 5 bases, and 13 bases separated the two germline ends. The CDR3 DNA reads TGTGCCAGCGGAGGGGTTATGGATCAGCCCCAGCATTTT. Residues: CASGGVMDQPQHF.

The rearrangement links TRBV5-1 to TRBJ2-7; 7 bases line up with TRBD1. V lost 5 bases and J lost 3; bases outside the gene matches: 11. CDR1 SGHRS and CDR2 YFSETQ come from the germline V gene. There are 15 residues in the CDR3. CDR3 DNA sequence: TGCGCCAGCAGTTCTGGACAGGTTTCGGGCTACGAGCAGTACTTC. Protein: CASSSGQVSGYEQYF.

In this sample, this clonotype turned up a few times. The CDR3 bases are TGCAGCGTCGTTGCGGGGTATGGCTACACCTTC. This translates into CSVVAGYGYTF. This sequence joins TRBV29-1 and TRBJ1-2; D call uncertain. The CDR3 sequence is 11 residues long. Looked up from germline, CDR1 is SQVTM and CDR2 is ANQGSEA. V was shortened by 6 bases and J by 5 bases, with 10 bases between the two germline ends.

This chain connects TRBV5-1 to TRBJ1-2; the D is unclear. From germline, CDR1 is SGHRS and CDR2 YFSETQ. The CDR3 is 12 amino acids. Trimming removed 4 bases from V and 8 bases from J, with 12 bases in between. The CDR3: CASSPSGGGYTF. The CDR3 DNA reads TGCGCCAGCAGCCCTTCAGGCGGGGGCTACACCTTC. Full variable domain (missing parts from reference TRBV5-1 and TRBJ1-2): KAGVTQTPRYLIKTRGQQVTLSCSPISGHRSVSWYQQTPGQGLQFLFEYFSETQRNKGNFPGRFSGRQFSNSRSEMNVSTLELGDSALYLCASSPSGGGYTFGSGTRLTVV.

The CDR3 here is CASMQRSSGAYEQYF. In DNA form, the CDR3 reads TGTGCCAGCATGCAAAGATCTAGCGGGGCCTACGAGCAGTACTTC. The gene calls are TRBV21-1 and TRBJ2-7; the table's D call, TRBD2, was not checked against the DNA. TRBV21-1 is classified as a pseudogene. The length of the CDR3 is 15 residues.

This clonotype was counted only a few times. The rearrangement joins TRBV5-1 to TRBJ2-3; 12 positions match TRBD2. The germline gives CDR1 SGHRS, CDR2 YFSETQ. The trim removed 3 bases at V and 3 bases at J, leaving 8 bases unmatched. The CDR3 runs to 17 residues. DNA for the CDR3: TGCGCCAGCAGCTCGCTGACTAGCGGGAGTTGGACAGATACGCAGTATTTT. This translates into CASSSLTSGSWTDTQYF. The variable domain in full, with the rest retrieved from reference TRBV5-1 and TRBJ2-3, is KAGVTQTPRYLIKTRGQQVTLSCSPISGHRSVSWYQQTPGQGLQFLFEYFSETQRNKGNFPGRFSGRQFSNSRSEMNVSTLELGDSALYLCASSSLTSGSWTDTQYFGPGTRLTVL.

The V call is TRBV5-1, the J call TRBJ1-1; D remains ambiguous. V was pared by 5 bases and J by 4 bases, with 18 bases between. In germline, CDR1 is SGHRS, CDR2 YFSETQ. The length of the CDR3 is 15 residues. The CDR3 nucleotides read TGCGCCAGCAGTAAGTTGACGGCGGATCCCACTGAAGCTTTCTTT. The encoded protein is CASSKLTADPTEAFF. Using reference TRBV5-1 and TRBJ1-1 for the parts outside the CDR3, the full variable domain is KAGVTQTPRYLIKTRGQQVTLSCSPISGHRSVSWYQQTPGQGLQFLFEYFSETQRNKGNFPGRFSGRQFSNSRSEMNVSTLELGDSALYLCASSKLTADPTEAFFGQGTRLTVV.

This CDR3 is CSVGRGGGQETQYF. For the CDR3, the DNA is TGCAGCGTCGGACGCGGGGGGGGCCAAGAGACCCAGTACTTC. This chain joins TRBV29-1 and TRBJ2-5; 9 bases line up with TRBD2. The CDR3 consists of 14 residues. Trimming at V came to 6 bases and at J to 1 base, leaving 6 bases not matched to a gene. The V gene's germline CDR1 is SQVTM and CDR2 ANQGSEA.

Only a few counts were recorded for this clonotype. The gene calls are TRBV7-2 and TRBJ1-5; a weak D match, TRBD1 (6 bases). The CDR3 loop spans 16 amino acids. V lost 1 base and J 1 base, leaving 11 bases between the germline ends. Germline V gene data show CDR1 as SGHTA and CDR2 as FQGNSA. The DNA for the CDR3 is TGTGCCAGCAGCTTAGTGGGGGGCCAGAGCAATCAGCCCCAGCATTTT. Residues: CASSLVGGQSNQPQHF.

The chain uses TRBV11-3 and TRBJ2-2; a possible D gene is TRBD1 (6 bases). The CDR3 is 15 residues long. Trimming cost V 5 bases and J 6 bases, with 16 bases left between them. Germline CDR1 reads SGHNT; CDR2 reads YENEEA. CDR3 DNA: TGTGCCAGCAGCGGCCACCCACAGGGATCCGGGGAGCTGTTTTTT. Its protein product is CASSGHPQGSGELFF. Variable domain in full (rest from reference TRBV11-3 and TRBJ2-2): EAGVVQSPRYKIIEKKQPVAFWCNPISGHNTLYWYLQNLGQGPELLIRYENEEAVDDSQLPKDRFSAERLKGVDSTLKIQPAELGDSAVYLCASSGHPQGSGELFFGEGSRLTVL.

The V and J genes are TRBV21-1 and TRBJ1-1. TRBV21-1 has pseudogene status. The CDR3 length is 14 residues. This CDR3 reads CASSPGESFTEAFF. CDR3 nucleotide sequence: TGTGCCAGCAGCCCTGGGGAAAGCTTCACTGAAGCTTTCTTT.

The V gene is TRBV29-1, the J gene TRBJ2-7, with TRBD2 identical over 7 bases. The CDR3 has 15 amino acids. J lost 0 bases, V lost 3 bases, and 8 bases had no gene match. Germline values: CDR1 SQVTM, CDR2 ANQGSEA. CDR3 region: CSVDSGRDYSYEQYF. As DNA, the CDR3 is TGCAGCGTTGATTCAGGGAGGGACTACTCCTACGAGCAGTACTTC.